This entry describes one T cell receptor (beta chain). The antigen is not known. This entry belongs to a study of vaccination and CD4 T cells after COVID-19. Study-wide context: Cells were stimulated with overlapping spike peptide pools from SARS-CoV-2, HCoV-NL63, HCoV-OC43 and HCoV-229E.

Sequenced with the Oncomine TCR Beta short-read assay was DNA taken from cultured CD4+ T cells. Using its own MiXCR run on the PCR reads, TCRdb lists one record per CDR3 protein. This sample has around 15,000 distinct CDR3 sequences, with approximately 59% found just once. This sample's treatment: roughly nine-day PBMC culture with coronavirus spike peptide pools or control peptides (ViraFEST assay). The ViraFEST method relied on peptide pools to expand antigen-specific T cells, followed by TCR sequencing. The sequence came from a human donor who had recovered from COVID-19. This specimen was CD4+ T cells from blood, cultured in vitro, taken after SARS-CoV-2 vaccination.

The CDR3 is CASSYSQRGLNTEAFF. CDR3 coding DNA: TGTGCCAGCAGTTACTCTCAAAGGGGCCTCAACACTGAAGCTTTCTTT. V usage is TRBV6-5 and J usage is TRBJ1-1; D might be TRBD1 (5 bases). CDR3 length equals 16 residues. V was trimmed by 0 bases and J by 2 bases, leaving 13 bases between them. CDR1 is MNHEY and CDR2 is SVGAGI in the germline V gene.